This TCR beta chain was recovered during a study of CXCR3-negative and CXCR3-positive naive CD8 T cells. Whole-study findings and limits: With surface CD5 comparable between naive subsets, TCR strength was estimated using properties derived from the TRB CDR3. Memory CD8+ cells showed much lower diversity, while both naive subsets displayed comparably high diversity. The TRBV-TRBJ usage of naive CXCR3-negative and CXCR3-positive cells was similar, but that of memory cells differed.

With UMI labels, 5' RACE was used to prepare the TRB cDNA libraries. Reprocessing the 5' RACE reads, TCRdb reports a single entry for every CDR3 protein and omits DNA. The table counts roughly 48,000 distinct CDR3 sequences; around 16% lies in the top ten. Per CD8+ T cell subset, triplicate sorts of fewer than 350,000 cells each were done. Comments on this clonotype: The antigen is undetermined.

This TCR was recovered from a human donor in good health. Some clones in this sample may be carry-over from other donors' samples. Sample: memory CD8+ T cells from blood.

The CDR3 loop is CSVEGVTNEKLFF. The chain recombines TRBV29-1 with TRBJ1-4. The CDR3 loop spans 13 amino acids. Germline CDR1 SQVTM, CDR2 ANQGSEA.